Each of the 10 T cell receptor beta chains below was sequenced from the same sample in a study of T cell repertoires in cytomegalovirus infection. For these receptors, no antigen is known. TCRdb independently ran MiXCR on the reads; one entry per CDR3 protein. The sample carries 900,000 to 950,000 distinct CDR3 sequences, approximately 31% recorded once. This sample comprised cultured CD8+ T cells from PBMCs, obtained from culture after CMV antigen stimulation. Receptors originate from a human donor in good health (CMV status not recorded). Some clones in this sample may be carry-over from other donors' samples.

The chain has TRBV5-1 and TRBJ1-1; the match to TRBD1 covers 8 bases. In germline, CDR1 is SGHRS, CDR2 YFSETQ. The V and J ends lost 4 bases and 5 bases, in that order; junction bases with no gene match: 10. The CDR3 sequence is 15 residues long. CDR3 sequence (DNA): TGCGCCAGCAGCCCAAGACAGGGGAGGGGGACTGAAGCTTTCTTT. Protein sequence: CASSPRQGRGTEAFF. Full variable domain (remainder filled in from reference TRBV5-1 and TRBJ1-1): KAGVTQTPRYLIKTRGQQVTLSCSPISGHRSVSWYQQTPGQGLQFLFEYFSETQRNKGNFPGRFSGRQFSNSRSEMNVSTLELGDSALYLCASSPRQGRGTEAFFGQGTRLTVV.

In its sample, this clonotype was seen a few times. The chain carries TRBV6-1 and TRBJ1-6, with 10 bases fitting TRBD1. CDR3 length: 16 residues. CDR1 is MNHNS, CDR2 SASEGT, per germline. The V and J ends lost 7 bases and 4 bases, in that order; junction bases with no gene match: 7. CDR3 sequence reads: CASISPGQGYNSPLHF. The CDR3 DNA reads TGTGCCAGCATTTCACCGGGACAGGGGTATAATTCACCCCTCCACTTT.

The V call is TRBV12-5, the J call TRBJ2-7; no reliable D call. Trimming took 5 bases from V and 7 from J, leaving 9 bases between them. Germline lookup yields CDR1 LGHNT and CDR2 FRNRAP. The CDR3 totals 11 residues. CDR3 sequence (DNA): TGTGCTAGTGGTCAGACGCGGGAGCAGTACTTC. Protein sequence: CASGQTREQYF.

Comments on this clonotype: A much larger clone is a single base away; this may be a read error. The chain employs TRBV7-2 and TRBJ2-1, with D possibly being TRBD1 (6 bases). V shed 0 bases and J shed 7 bases, with 16 bases lying between them. The germline gives CDR1 SGHTA, CDR2 FQGNSA. The CDR3 spans 16 residues. The CDR3 bases are TGTGCCAGCAGCTTAGCCCTTAGCGAGGGGGTGAATGAGCAGTTCTTC. Translation: CASSLALSEGVNEQFF.

Turning to this clonotype: One end of the junction fails to match germline, which may point to a read error. The DNA of the CDR3 is TGTGCCAGTAGCATAGACGAGTCGCAGCCCCAGCATTTT. This gives the protein CASSIDESQPQHF. The chain joins TRBV19 to TRBJ1-5; D remains unclear. This CDR3 has 13 amino acids. Per the germline V gene, CDR1 is LNHDA and CDR2 is SQIVND (reference sequence).

J is TRBJ1-3 and V is TRBV29-1; D not resolved. With 7 bases removed from V and 0 bases from J, the gap between germline ends came to 10 bases. The CDR3 consists of 13 residues. Germline CDR1 reads SQVTM; CDR2 reads ANQGSEA. CDR3 protein: CSALGNSGNTIYF. In DNA, the CDR3 is TGCAGCGCCCTCGGGAACTCTGGAAACACCATATATTTT. Full variable domain (rest looked up from reference TRBV29-1 and TRBJ1-3): SAVISQKPSRDICQRGTSLTIQCQVDSQVTMMFWYRQQPGQSLTLIATANQGSEATYESGFVIDKFPISRPNLTFSTLTVSNMSPEDSSIYLCSALGNSGNTIYFGEGSWLTVV.

This chain connects TRBV29-1 to TRBJ2-6; D is perhaps TRBD1 (6 bases). The CDR3 runs to 17 residues. Germline-derived CDR1 and CDR2 are SQVTM and ANQGSEA. Between the trimmed V and J ends, which lost 0 bases and 1 base, there was a span of 13 bases. The CDR3 reads CSVEETGSRSGANVLTF. CDR3 DNA sequence: TGCAGCGTTGAAGAGACAGGTTCCCGGTCTGGGGCCAACGTCCTGACTTTC.

The chain links TRBV6-4 to TRBJ2-1; D unclear. This CDR3 region has 13 residues. V was pared by 7 bases and J by 5 bases, with 12 bases between. Germline values: CDR1 MRHNA, CDR2 SNTAGT. CDR3 sequence (DNA): TGTGCCAGCACTCCTGTCCCCGACAATGAGCAGTTCTTC. This codes for CASTPVPDNEQFF.

V and J are TRBV4-1 and TRBJ2-6; tentatively, D is TRBD1 (6 bases). The CDR3 totals 17 residues. Germline V gives CDR1 MGHRA, CDR2 YSYEKL. V was shortened by 1 base and J by 1 base, with 11 bases between the two germline ends. The CDR3 spells CASSQVGDMSGANVLTF. In DNA form, the CDR3 reads TGCGCCAGCAGCCAAGTTGGGGACATGTCTGGGGCCAACGTCCTGACTTTC.

The rearrangement uses TRBV27 and TRBJ2-7, with D perhaps given as TRBD1 or TRBD2 (5 bases each). CDR3 length: 15 residues. V dropped 0 bases and J dropped 5 bases, with 14 bases sitting between them. CDR1 is MNHEY, CDR2 SMNVEV, per germline (reference sequence). CDR3 in DNA: TGTGCCAGCAGTTTATCTGGGACGGACTTCCACGAGCAGTACTTC. This sequence encodes CASSLSGTDFHEQYF.